The 20 T cell receptor beta chains in this list originate from one sample, sequenced in a study of T-cell reconstitution after alpha-beta-depleted transplantation in children. Preparation of the TCRbeta library used unique molecular identifiers. TCRdb processed the PCR reads anew with MiXCR; each CDR3 protein has one entry. The sample contains 500,000 to 750,000 distinct CDR3 sequences, 10% to 15% of which appear only once. Sequencing used PBMCs, mostly from graft donor cells, obtained 360 days after TCRalphabeta/CD19-depleted stem cell transplant. The source is a male patient aged 10-17 years who had a stem cell transplant for acute myeloid leukemia, so the T cells may come from the graft donor.

A few counts support this clonotype. The rearrangement uses TRBV28 and TRBJ2-2, with TRBD1 as a possible D gene (7 bases). V lost 3 bases and J lost 6, with 14 bases in between. CDR3 length: 15 amino acids. In germline, CDR1 is MDHEN, CDR2 SYDVKM. CDR3 sequence reads: CASSFWQGGAGELFF. The CDR3 region has the DNA TGTGCCAGCAGTTTTTGGCAGGGGGGTGCCGGGGAGCTGTTTTTT.

The sample holds a few counts of this clonotype. The chain has TRBV4-3 and TRBJ2-3; TRBD2 matches 12 bases. CDR3 length: 17 amino acids. V shed 0 bases, J shed 2 bases, and the junction held 3 bases outside the gene matches. Germline loops: CDR1 LGHNA, CDR2 YSLEER. CDR3 in DNA: TGCGCCAGCAGCCAAGATCTAGCGGGAGGGCCCACAGATACGCAGTATTTT. It yields the protein CASSQDLAGGPTDTQYF.

The chain combines TRBV18 with TRBJ2-1; 10 bases fit TRBD2. The CDR3 loop spans 18 amino acids. Germline CDR1 KGHSH, CDR2 LQKENI. V gave up 3 bases and J gave up 5 bases; unmatched junction bases: 13. The CDR3 DNA reads as TGTGCCAGCTCACCTCGACTACCGGGACTAGCGTACGACAATGAGCAGTTCTTC. Encoded protein: CASSPRLPGLAYDNEQFF.

The CDR3 sequence is CSVKIAGGSYNEQFF. In DNA form, the CDR3 reads TGCAGCGTGAAGATAGCGGGAGGGTCCTACAATGAGCAGTTCTTC. The rearrangement uses TRBV29-1 and TRBJ2-1, with 11 bases fitting TRBD2. J lost 1 base, V lost 6 bases, and 5 bases had no gene match. The CDR3 consists of 15 residues. Germline CDR1 SQVTM, CDR2 ANQGSEA.

This clonotype has a count of ten or more. The V gene is TRBV7-9, the J gene TRBJ2-7; no clear D gene. V was cut by 2 bases and J by 6 bases, with 8 bases left in between. Germline V gene lookup returns CDR1 SEHNR and CDR2 FQNEAQ (reference sequence). The CDR3 totals 12 residues. This chain's CDR3 is CASSLWGSEQYF. The CDR3 DNA reads TGTGCCAGCAGCTTATGGGGTAGCGAGCAGTACTTC.

A few counts support this clonotype. The rearrangement uses TRBV9 and TRBJ2-1; TRBD1 might be the D (6 bases). Germline V gives CDR1 SGDLS, CDR2 YYNGEE. This CDR3 contains 15 residues. Trimming removed 0 bases from V and 2 bases from J, with 9 bases in between. The CDR3 bases are TGTGCCAGCAGCGTAGGAGGGGGTACCTACAATGAGCAGTTCTTC. It codes for CASSVGGGTYNEQFF.

This sequence joins TRBV20-1 and TRBJ2-7, with TRBD2 matching over 8 bases. V dropped 3 bases and J dropped 6; count of bases not matched to a gene: 10. CDR3 length: 14 residues. From germline, CDR1 is DFQATT and CDR2 SNEGSKA (reference sequence). CDR3 loop: CSARGPGGIFEQYF. The CDR3 DNA reads TGCAGTGCTAGGGGGCCGGGGGGGATCTTCGAGCAGTACTTC.

This clonotype came up a few times. V usage is TRBV20-1 and J usage is TRBJ2-1; 10 nucleotides align to TRBD1. CDR3 length: 16 amino acids. Germline V gene lookup returns CDR1 DFQATT and CDR2 SNEGSKA (reference sequence). Trimming removed 1 base from V and 5 bases from J; junction bases left unmatched: 8. CDR3 amino acids: CSARVTPGQGHNEQFF. CDR3 sequence (DNA): TGCAGTGCTAGAGTCACCCCGGGACAGGGGCACAATGAGCAGTTCTTC.

The V gene is TRBV20-1, the J gene TRBJ2-5; D is possibly TRBD1 (5 bases). Germline CDR1 is DFQATT and CDR2 is SNEGSKA (reference sequence). Between the trimmed V and J ends, which lost 3 bases and 4 bases, there was a span of 15 bases. CDR3 length: 14 amino acids. The CDR3 DNA sequence: TGCAGTGCTAGGAAGGGGATGAGTTTAGAGACCCAGTACTTC. This sequence encodes CSARKGMSLETQYF.

This clonotype showed up just a few times. V usage is TRBV7-3 and J usage is TRBJ2-1; 9 nucleotides line up with TRBD1. Germline V gene sequence: CDR1 SGHTA, CDR2 FQGTGA. Trimming at V came to 5 bases and at J to 7 bases, leaving 12 bases not matched to a gene. This CDR3 comprises 16 residues. CDR3: CASSTNRGRSLNEQFF. CDR3 DNA: TGTGCCAGCAGCACTAACAGGGGGCGCTCATTGAATGAGCAGTTCTTC.

This chain links TRBV19 with TRBJ2-4; TRBD2 matches 9 bases. V dropped 7 bases and J dropped 9; count of bases not matched to a gene: 4. Per the germline V gene, CDR1 is LNHDA and CDR2 is SQIVND (reference sequence). The CDR3 has 12 residues. CDR3 loop: CASTGLAGIQYF. Written as DNA, the CDR3 is TGTGCCAGTACGGGACTAGCAGGCATTCAGTACTTC.

The table lists this clonotype with many counts. The chain couples TRBV28 to TRBJ2-7; 8 bases fit TRBD2. The CDR3 has 15 residues. V was pared by 6 bases and J by 5 bases, with 12 bases of the junction left unmatched. The germline CDR1 and CDR2 sequences are MDHEN and SYDVKM. CDR3 residues: CASRNPGLEIHEQYF. In nucleotides, the CDR3 is TGTGCCAGCAGGAATCCGGGACTAGAAATCCACGAGCAGTACTTC.

The chain has TRBV5-1 and TRBJ2-7, with a possible D match to TRBD2 (5 bases). CDR1 is SGHRS, CDR2 YFSETQ, per germline. CDR3 size: 15 residues. V dropped 0 bases and J dropped 3 bases, with 13 bases sitting between them. The CDR3 sequence: CASSLGGERSYEQYF. The CDR3 nucleotides are TGCGCCAGCAGCTTGGGTGGGGAGAGGAGCTACGAGCAGTACTTC.

This clonotype was seen at least ten times. The chain employs TRBV29-1 and TRBJ2-7, with no clear D. Germline assignment: CDR1 SQVTM and CDR2 ANQGSEA. The V end was cut by 7 bases, the J end by 9 bases, with 10 bases between. The CDR3 sequence is 9 residues long. The CDR3 sequence: CSAAPAQYF. The CDR3 bases are TGCAGCGCTGCCCCAGCGCAGTACTTC.

The chain joins TRBV6-5 to TRBJ2-5; TRBD2 might be the D (6 bases). CDR1 is MNHEY and CDR2 is SVGAGI in the germline V gene. This CDR3 is 14 amino acids long. V lost 0 bases and J lost 5, with 10 bases in between. The DNA for the CDR3 is TGTGCCAGCAGTTACTCGACTAGTACCGAGACCCAGTACTTC. It yields the protein CASSYSTSTETQYF.

This chain links TRBV28 with TRBJ2-1; TRBD2 matches 9 bases. Trimming at V came to 5 bases and at J to 7 bases, leaving 9 bases not matched to a gene. Germline assignment: CDR1 MDHEN and CDR2 SYDVKM. The CDR3 length is 15 residues. The CDR3 sequence: CASSRIAGVKNEQFF. For the CDR3, the DNA is TGTGCCAGCAGTCGTATAGCGGGAGTTAAGAATGAGCAGTTCTTC.

The sample holds many counts of this clonotype. The chain has TRBV20-1 and TRBJ2-3; D is unclear. Germline V gene sequence: CDR1 DFQATT, CDR2 SNEGSKA (reference sequence). V lost 5 bases, J lost 2 bases, and 5 bases lay in between. CDR3 length: 11 residues. CDR3 DNA: TGCAGTGCTCAGTCCACAGATACGCAGTATTTT. Amino acid sequence: CSAQSTDTQYF.

The sample holds a few counts of this clonotype. The chain has TRBV30 and TRBJ2-7; the D is unclear. The V and J ends lost 1 base and 8 bases respectively, with 9 bases between them. The CDR3 is 11 residues long. Looked up from germline, CDR1 is GTSNPN and CDR2 is SVGIG (reference sequence). CDR3 DNA: TGTGCCTGGAGTGCGTCGGATAAGCAGTACTTC. It specifies CAWSASDKQYF.

This clonotype has just one count. The chain recombines TRBV3-1 with TRBJ2-1, with 10 bases identical to TRBD2. V shed 2 bases and J 1 base; nucleotides not matched to a gene: 17. CDR3 length: 21 amino acids. CDR1 LGHDT and CDR2 YNNKEL come from the germline V gene (reference sequence). The CDR3 region has the DNA TGTGCCAGCAGCCAATTCAGGGTGTCTAGCGGGAGAGAGATTTCCTACAATGAGCAGTTCTTC. It specifies CASSQFRVSSGREISYNEQFF.

This clonotype was seen repeatedly, ten times or more. The rearrangement links TRBV5-6 to TRBJ2-7; 10 bases fit TRBD1. Germline lookup yields CDR1 SGHDT and CDR2 YYEEEE. V lost 0 bases, J lost 5 bases, and 8 bases stayed unmatched. CDR3 length equals 16 residues. CDR3 sequence reads: CASSLGGQGIFNEQYF. The DNA of the CDR3 is TGTGCCAGCAGCTTGGGGGGACAGGGGATCTTTAACGAGCAGTACTTC.